This is a list of T cell receptor beta chains from one sample in a study of blood T cell repertoires in COVID-19. Profiled with immunoSEQ multiplex PCR; TCRdb holds only in-frame clones, not every one. The sample contains more than 100,000 clones, 80% to 90% of which appear only once. The sequenced sample consisted of peripheral blood. These receptors all stem from a man in his forties or fifties with active COVID-19. The CDR3 runs from the conserved cysteine through the conserved F or W. D genes are given only for firm matches. The size entry is marked missing in some rows and otherwise reads once, few, many or a size class.

TRBD2	TRBV4-2	TRBJ2-5	-	TGTGCCAGCAGCTCCCAGGGTAGCGGGGGGGCCGAGGAGACCCAGTACTTC	CASSSQGSGGAEETQYF
TRBD1	TRBV7-9	TRBJ1-5	-	TGTGCCAGCAGCTTATATGGGACAGATAGCAATCAGCCCCAGCATTTT	CASSLYGTDSNQPQHF
-	TRBV28	TRBJ1-1	-	TGTGCCAGTGACCTGGGGCAGAACACTGAAGCTTTCTTT	CASDLGQNTEAFF
TRBD2	TRBV19	TRBJ2-1	-	TGTGCCAGTAGTACAGTGACTAGCGGGGGGCTCAATGAGCAGTTCTTC	CASSTVTSGGLNEQFF
TRBD2	TRBV5-4	TRBJ2-3	-	TGTGCCAGCAGGAAGGGACTAGCGGGGGCCGCTAGCACAGATACGCAGTATTTT	CASRKGLAGAASTDTQYF
-	TRBV12-5	TRBJ2-2	-	TGTGCTAGTGGTTTGGGTCTCGGGAGCACCGGGGAGCTGTTTTTT	CASGLGLGSTGELFF
-	TRBV27	TRBJ1-6	-	TGTGCCAGCACCAACCGGGGGGTTCTAGGTTCACCCCTCCACTTT	CASTNRGVLGSPLHF
-	TRBV5-6	TRBJ2-2	-	TGTGCCAGCAGCTTGAATGAGCGCACCGGGGAGCTGTTTTTT	CASSLNERTGELFF
-	TRBV30	TRBJ1-3	-	TGTGCCTGGAGTAAAGGGGACTCTGGAAACACCATATATTTT	CAWSKGDSGNTIYF
TRBD2	TRBV7-2	TRBJ2-3	-	TGTGCCAGCAGTACACGTGGCGGGGGGGGATCAGATACGCAGTATTTT	CASSTRGGGGSDTQYF
-	TRBV18	TRBJ1-4	once	TGTGCCAGCTCACCTAGACAGACCGCAACTAATGAAAAACTGTTTTTT	CASSPRQTATNEKLFF
-	TRBV4-3	TRBJ1-1	-	TGCGCCAGCAGCCAAGATCCAGGGAAGGGCACTGAAGCTTTCTTT	CASSQDPGKGTEAFF
TRBD1	TRBV19	TRBJ1-5	-	TGTGCCAGTAGTATCGGAGACAGGGGGAATCAGCCCCAGCATTTT	CASSIGDRGNQPQHF
TRBD1	TRBV4-1	TRBJ1-1	-	TGCGCCAGCAGCCGGACCGGTGGACAGGGAGGAACTGAAGCTTTCTTT	CASSRTGGQGGTEAFF
-	TRBV19	TRBJ1-1	-	TGTGCCAGTAGCCGCCTGAATAGTCGGACTGAAGCTTTCTTT	CASSRLNSRTEAFF
-	TRBV21-1	TRBJ2-1	-	TGTGCCAGCAGCCTCGGACTAGCGGGGCACAATGAGCAGTTCTTC	CASSLGLAGHNEQFF
TRBD2	TRBV11-2	TRBJ2-5	-	TGTGCCAGCAGCTTAGAGGGGACTAGAGGAGAGACCCAGTACTTC	CASSLEGTRGETQYF
-	TRBV10-3	TRBJ2-5	-	TGTGCCATCAGTGAGTCGCGTCCTACAGCCCAAGAGACCCAGTACTTC	CAISESRPTAQETQYF
-	TRBV11-2	TRBJ1-4	-	TGTGCCAGCAGCTTAGAGGCGGGGACTAATGAAAAACTGTTTTTT	CASSLEAGTNEKLFF
-	TRBV11-2	TRBJ2-1	-	TGTGCCAGCAGCGCCCGGGCAGGGCTGAATGAGCAGTTCTTC	CASSARAGLNEQFF
TRBD1	TRBV3-1/TRBV3-2	TRBJ2-1	once	TGTGCCAGCAGCCAAGACGAGGACAGGGAGAAGGATGAGCAGTTCTTC	CASSQDEDREKDEQFF
-	TRBV10-3	TRBJ2-3	few	TGTGCCTCTAGGACTACTACTTACACAGATACGCAGTATTTT	CASRTTTYTDTQYF